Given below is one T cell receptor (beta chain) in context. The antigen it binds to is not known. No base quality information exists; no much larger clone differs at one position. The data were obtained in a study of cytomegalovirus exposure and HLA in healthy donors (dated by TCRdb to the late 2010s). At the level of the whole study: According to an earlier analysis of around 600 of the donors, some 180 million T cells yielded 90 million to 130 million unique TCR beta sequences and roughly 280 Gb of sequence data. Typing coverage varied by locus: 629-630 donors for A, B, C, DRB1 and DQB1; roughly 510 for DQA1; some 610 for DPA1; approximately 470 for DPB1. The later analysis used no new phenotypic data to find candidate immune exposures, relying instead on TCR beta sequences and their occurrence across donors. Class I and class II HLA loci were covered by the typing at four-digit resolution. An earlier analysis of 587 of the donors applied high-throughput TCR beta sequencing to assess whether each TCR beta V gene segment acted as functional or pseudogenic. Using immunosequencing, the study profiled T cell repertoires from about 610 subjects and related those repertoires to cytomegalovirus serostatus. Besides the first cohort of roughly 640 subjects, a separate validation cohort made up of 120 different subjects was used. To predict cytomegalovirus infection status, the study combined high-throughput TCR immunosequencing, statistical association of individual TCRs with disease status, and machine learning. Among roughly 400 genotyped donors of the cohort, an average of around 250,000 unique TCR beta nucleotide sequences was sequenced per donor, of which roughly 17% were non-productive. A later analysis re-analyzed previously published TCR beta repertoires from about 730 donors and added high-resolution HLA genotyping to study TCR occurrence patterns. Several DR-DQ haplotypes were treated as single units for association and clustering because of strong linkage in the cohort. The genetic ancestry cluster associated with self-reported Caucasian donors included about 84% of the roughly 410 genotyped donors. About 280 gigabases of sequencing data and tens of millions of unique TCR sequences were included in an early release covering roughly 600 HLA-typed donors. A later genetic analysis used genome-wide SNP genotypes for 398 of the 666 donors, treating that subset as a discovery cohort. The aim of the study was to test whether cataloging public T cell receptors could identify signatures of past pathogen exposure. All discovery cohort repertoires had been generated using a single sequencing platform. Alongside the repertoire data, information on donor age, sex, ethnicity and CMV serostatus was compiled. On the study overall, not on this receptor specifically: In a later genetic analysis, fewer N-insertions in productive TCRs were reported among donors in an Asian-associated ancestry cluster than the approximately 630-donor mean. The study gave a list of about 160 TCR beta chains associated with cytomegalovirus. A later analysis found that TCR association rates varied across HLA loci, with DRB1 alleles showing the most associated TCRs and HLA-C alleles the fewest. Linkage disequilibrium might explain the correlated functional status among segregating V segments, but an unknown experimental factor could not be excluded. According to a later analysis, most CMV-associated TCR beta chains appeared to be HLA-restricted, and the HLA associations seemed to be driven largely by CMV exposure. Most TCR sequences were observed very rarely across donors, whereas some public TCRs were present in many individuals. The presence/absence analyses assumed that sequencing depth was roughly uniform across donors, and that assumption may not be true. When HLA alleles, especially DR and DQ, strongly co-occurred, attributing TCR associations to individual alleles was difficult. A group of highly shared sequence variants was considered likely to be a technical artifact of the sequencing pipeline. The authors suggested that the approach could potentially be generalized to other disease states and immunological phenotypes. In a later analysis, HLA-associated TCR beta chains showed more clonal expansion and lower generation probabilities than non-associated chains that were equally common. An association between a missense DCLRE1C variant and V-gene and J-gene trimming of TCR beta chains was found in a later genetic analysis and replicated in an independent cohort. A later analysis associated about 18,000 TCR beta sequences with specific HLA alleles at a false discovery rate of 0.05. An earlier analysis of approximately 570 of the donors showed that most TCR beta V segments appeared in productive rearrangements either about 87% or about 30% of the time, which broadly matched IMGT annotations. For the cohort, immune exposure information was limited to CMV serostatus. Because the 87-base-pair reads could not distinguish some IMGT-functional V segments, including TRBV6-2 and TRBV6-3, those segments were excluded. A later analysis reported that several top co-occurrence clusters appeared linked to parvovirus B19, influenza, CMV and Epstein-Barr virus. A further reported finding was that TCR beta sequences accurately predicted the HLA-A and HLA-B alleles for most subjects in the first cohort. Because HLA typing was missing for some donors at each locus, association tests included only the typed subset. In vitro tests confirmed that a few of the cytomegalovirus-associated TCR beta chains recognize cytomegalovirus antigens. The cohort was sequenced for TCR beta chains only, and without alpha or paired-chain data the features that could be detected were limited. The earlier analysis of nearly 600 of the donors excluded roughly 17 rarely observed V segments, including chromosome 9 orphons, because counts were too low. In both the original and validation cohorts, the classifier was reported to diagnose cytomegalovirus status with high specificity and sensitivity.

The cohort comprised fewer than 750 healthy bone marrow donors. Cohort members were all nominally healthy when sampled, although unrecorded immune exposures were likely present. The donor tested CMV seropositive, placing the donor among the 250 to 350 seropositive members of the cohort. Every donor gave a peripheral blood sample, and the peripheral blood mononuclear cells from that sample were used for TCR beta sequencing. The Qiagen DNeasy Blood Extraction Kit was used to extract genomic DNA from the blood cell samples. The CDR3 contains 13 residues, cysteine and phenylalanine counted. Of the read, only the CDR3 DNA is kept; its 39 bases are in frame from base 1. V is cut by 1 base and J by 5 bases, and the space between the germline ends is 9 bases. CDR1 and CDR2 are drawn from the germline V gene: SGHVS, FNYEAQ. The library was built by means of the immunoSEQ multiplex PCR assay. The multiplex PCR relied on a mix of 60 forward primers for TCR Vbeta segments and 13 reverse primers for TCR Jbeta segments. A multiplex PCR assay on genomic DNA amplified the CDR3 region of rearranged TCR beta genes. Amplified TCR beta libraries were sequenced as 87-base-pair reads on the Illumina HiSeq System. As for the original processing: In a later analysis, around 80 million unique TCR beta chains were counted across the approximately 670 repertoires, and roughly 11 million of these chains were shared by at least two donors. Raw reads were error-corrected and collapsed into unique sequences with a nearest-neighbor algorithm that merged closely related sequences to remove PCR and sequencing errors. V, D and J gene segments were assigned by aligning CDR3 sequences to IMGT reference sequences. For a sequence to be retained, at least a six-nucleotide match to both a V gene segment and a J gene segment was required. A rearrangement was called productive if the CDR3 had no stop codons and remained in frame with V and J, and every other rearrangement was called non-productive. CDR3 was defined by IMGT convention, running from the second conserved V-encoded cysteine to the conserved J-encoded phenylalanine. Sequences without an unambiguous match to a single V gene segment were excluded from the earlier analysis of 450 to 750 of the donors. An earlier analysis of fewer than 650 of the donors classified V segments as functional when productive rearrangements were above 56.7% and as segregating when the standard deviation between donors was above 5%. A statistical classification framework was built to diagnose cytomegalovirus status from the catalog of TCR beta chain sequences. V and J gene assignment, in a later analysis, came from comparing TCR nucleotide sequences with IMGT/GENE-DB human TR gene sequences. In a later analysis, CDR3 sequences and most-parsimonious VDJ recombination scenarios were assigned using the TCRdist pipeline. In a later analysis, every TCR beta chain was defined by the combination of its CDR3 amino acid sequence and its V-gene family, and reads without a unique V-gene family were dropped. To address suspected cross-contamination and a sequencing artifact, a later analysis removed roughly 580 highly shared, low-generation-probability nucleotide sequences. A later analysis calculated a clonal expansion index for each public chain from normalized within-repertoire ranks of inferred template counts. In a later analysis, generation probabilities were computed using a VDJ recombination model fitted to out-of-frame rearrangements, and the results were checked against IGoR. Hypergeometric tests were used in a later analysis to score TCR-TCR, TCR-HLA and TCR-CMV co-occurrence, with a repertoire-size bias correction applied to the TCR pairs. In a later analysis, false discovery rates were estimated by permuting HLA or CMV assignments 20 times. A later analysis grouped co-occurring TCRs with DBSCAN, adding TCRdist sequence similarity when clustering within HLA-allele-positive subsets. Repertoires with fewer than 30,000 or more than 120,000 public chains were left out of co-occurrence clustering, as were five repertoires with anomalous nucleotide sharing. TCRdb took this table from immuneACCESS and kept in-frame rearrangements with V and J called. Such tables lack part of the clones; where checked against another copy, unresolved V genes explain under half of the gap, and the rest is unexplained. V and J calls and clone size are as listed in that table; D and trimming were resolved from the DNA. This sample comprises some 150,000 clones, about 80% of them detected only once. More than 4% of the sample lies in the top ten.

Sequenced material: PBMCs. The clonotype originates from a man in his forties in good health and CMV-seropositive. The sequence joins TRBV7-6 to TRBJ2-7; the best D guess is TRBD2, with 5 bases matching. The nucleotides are TGTGCCAGCAGCTTAGGCGGGTCTGACGAGCAGTACTTC. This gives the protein CASSLGGSDEQYF.